A single T cell receptor (beta chain) is shown here with its context. The antigen is not known. This entry comes from a study of T cells in Graves' hyperthyroidism and ophthalmopathy. Amplification of TCR beta CDR3 regions used RNA as the template. HTBI primers were employed in a first-round RT-PCR of the TCR CDR3. MiXCR was run by TCRdb on the multiplex PCR reads, yielding one entry per CDR3 protein. This repertoire shows 600,000 to 650,000 distinct CDR3 sequences, 15% to 20% found once; its top ten account for less than 4.5%. The germline gives CDR1 GTSNPN, CDR2 SVGIG (reference sequence). CDR3 size: 15 residues. Trimming pared 0 bases from V and 4 bases from J, leaving 15 bases between. Points from the study as a whole: Ophthalmopathy was model-predicted a median around 6.7 months pre-onset. In simple terms, a model built on 13 V-J features told ophthalmopathy apart from stable hyperthyroidism.

The chain recombines TRBV30 with TRBJ1-1; D is unresolved. The sequence was collected from a woman in her thirties with Graves' hyperthyroidism. The specimen was blood. The chain's CDR3 is CAWSVGALWGTEAFF. Here the CDR3 DNA reads TGTGCCTGGAGTGTAGGAGCACTATGGGGCACTGAAGCTTTCTTT.